A single sample gave rise to the 20 T cell receptor beta chains below, sequenced in a study of T cell repertoires in cytomegalovirus infection. TCRdb ran MiXCR on the reads and lists one entry per CDR3 protein. Here the sample spans approximately 400,000 distinct CDR3 sequences, about a third being singletons. Specimen: PBMCs. The source of these receptors is a human donor in good health (CMV status not recorded). Some clones in this sample may be carry-over from other donors' samples.

Only a few counts were recorded for this clonotype. This chain uses TRBV12-3 or TRBV12-4 with TRBJ2-1, with 7 bases identical to TRBD1. This CDR3 is 16 amino acids long. The trim removed 3 bases at V and 4 bases at J, leaving 9 bases unmatched. The CDR3 here is CASSFSLGQRYNEQFF. CDR3 in DNA: TGTGCCAGCAGTTTTTCTCTGGGACAGCGTTACAATGAGCAGTTCTTC.

Details on this clonotype: Being one base from a much bigger clone, this may be a read error. The chain couples TRBV4-3 to TRBJ1-6, with TRBD1 matching 7 bases. The trim removed 2 bases at V and 12 bases at J, leaving 19 bases unmatched. Germline CDR1 and CDR2: LGHNA and YSLEER. The CDR3 has 18 residues. This chain's CDR3 is CASSQHSTVTGNEGPLHF. CDR3 DNA sequence: TGCGCCAGCAGCCAACATTCGACCGTGACAGGGAATGAAGGACCCCTCCACTTT.

The rearrangement links TRBV20-1 to TRBJ1-1; unclear D gene. CDR3 length: 15 residues. Trimming stripped 4 bases from V and 2 bases from J, with 17 bases between. Germline CDR1 is DFQATT and CDR2 is SNEGSKA (reference sequence). The CDR3 sequence is CSATPSIKGNTEAFF. The DNA for the CDR3 is TGCAGTGCTACCCCTTCGATTAAGGGAAACACTGAAGCTTTCTTT.

The chain recombines TRBV5-1 with TRBJ2-3; D not resolved. Germline V CDR1 and CDR2: SGHRS, YFSETQ. CDR3 length: 14 residues. V was pared by 0 bases and J by 3 bases, with 8 bases between. The CDR3 DNA reads as TGCGCCAGCAGCTTGGGAGACCGAACAGATACGCAGTATTTT. This translates into CASSLGDRTDTQYF.

With respect to this clonotype: Because the CDR3 is missing its conserved closing phenylalanine or tryptophan, this is likely a read error. J is TRBJ2-2 and V is TRBV7-2; TRBD1 might be the D (6 bases). Germline CDR1 and CDR2: SGHTA and FQGNSA. This CDR3 spans 17 amino acids. The ends were cut back, 2 bases at V and 8 bases at J, with 21 bases in the middle. CDR3 nucleotides: TGTGCCAGCAGCTTATCCCAGGGGTCCTCCGGTTATGGGGAGCTGTTTTTG. As protein: CASSLSQGSSGYGELFL.

The chain employs TRBV20-1 and TRBJ2-5, with 8 bases that match TRBD2. The CDR3 runs 14 residues. Germline CDR1 reads DFQATT; CDR2 reads SNEGSKA (reference sequence). J gave up 2 bases and V 5 bases, and 7 bases lay outside the gene matches. The CDR3 bases are TGCAGTGCTCCGGAGCGGGGGCTTCAAGAGACCCAGTACTTC. Protein sequence: CSAPERGLQETQYF.

This clonotype was counted once. One end of the junction varies from germline; a read error may be responsible. This rearrangement joins TRBV4-2 to TRBJ2-3; TRBD2 agrees at 11 bases. Germline CDR1 reads LGHNA; CDR2 reads YNFKEQ. CDR3 length: 16 residues. For the CDR3, the DNA is TGTTCCAGCAGCCCCTTAGCGGGGGGGAGCACAGATACGCAGTATTTT. As protein: CSSSPLAGGSTDTQYF.

This clonotype was counted only a few times. The chain combines TRBV6-1 with TRBJ1-6; weak D call: TRBD1 (6 bases). Germline lookup yields CDR1 MNHNS and CDR2 SASEGT. This CDR3 region has 20 residues. V gave up 5 bases and J gave up 7 bases, with 30 bases separating them. DNA of the CDR3: TGTGCCAGCAGTATCCCGATTACAGGGATCGGCCTAGGAATGAATTCACCCCTCCACTTT. Translated: CASSIPITGIGLGMNSPLHF.

Turning to this clonotype: This may be a read error, as it is one base from a much larger clone. This sequence joins TRBV7-2 and TRBJ2-2; possibly TRBD1 for D (6 bases). The CDR3 totals 16 residues. Germline V gene lookup returns CDR1 SGHTA and CDR2 FQGNSA. CDR3 in DNA: TGTGCCAGCAGTTTCGTCGGGACATCCAACACCGGGGATCTGTTTTTT. Translation: CASSFVGTSNTGDLFF.

This clonotype was seen many times. The gene calls are TRBV7-9 and TRBJ2-7; no clear D. V was cut by 6 bases and J by 3 bases, with 9 bases left in between. Germline V gene lookup returns CDR1 SEHNR and CDR2 FQNEAQ (reference sequence). The CDR3 has 12 amino acids. Here the CDR3 DNA reads TGTGCCAGCAGTTCCGTCAGCTACGAGCAGTACTTC. It codes for CASSSVSYEQYF.

In regard to this clonotype: Just one base apart from a much larger clone, this may be a read error. The chain employs TRBV7-8 and TRBJ1-1; D is unclear. The germline gives CDR1 SGHVS, CDR2 FQNEAQ. V lost 4 bases and J lost 3, with 21 bases in between. CDR3 size: 17 residues. DNA of the CDR3: TGTGCCAGCAGCTCCCAAATCCGGGTACAGAGAGACACTGAAGCTTTCTTT. Amino acid sequence: CASSSQIRVQRDTEAFF.

This clonotype was picked up a small number of times. The chain couples TRBV12-3 or TRBV12-4 to TRBJ2-1, with TRBD2 matching over 8 bases. The CDR3 is 15 residues long. Losses at the gene ends were 6 bases for V and 3 bases for J; bases not matched to a gene: 7. The DNA of the CDR3 is TGTGCCAGCAGCACGCGGGCGGGGGGCTACAATGAGCAGTTCTTC. It translates to CASSTRAGGYNEQFF.

This clonotype appeared a few times. CDR3 bases: TGTGCCAGCAGCTCCCCGGGGGCCAAAAACATTCAGTACTTC. Encoded protein: CASSSPGAKNIQYF. The chain links TRBV7-9 to TRBJ2-4; tentative D call: TRBD2 (5 bases). There are 14 residues in the CDR3. The ends were cut back, 4 bases at V and 1 base at J, with 8 bases in the middle. Germline CDR1 and CDR2: SEHNR and FQNEAQ (reference sequence).

This clonotype was detected a few times. The chain has TRBV5-1 and TRBJ2-4; D possibly corresponds to TRBD1 (7 bases). Looked up from germline, CDR1 is SGHRS and CDR2 is YFSETQ. The CDR3 consists of 16 residues. Trimming left V 4 bases short and J 6 bases short, with 20 bases between. In nucleotides, the CDR3 is TGCGCCAGCAGCGGAGGGGGCGCAGAGAGGGGAAACATTCAGTACTTC. Translating gives CASSGGGAERGNIQYF.

This sequence joins TRBV2 and TRBJ2-5; 7 bases line up with TRBD1. Germline values: CDR1 SNHLY, CDR2 FYNNEI. With V trimmed by 2 bases and J by 1 base, 4 bases remained unmatched. CDR3 size: 15 residues. CDR3 protein: CASSEIGTVQETQYF. The CDR3 DNA reads as TGTGCCAGCAGTGAAATCGGGACAGTCCAAGAGACCCAGTACTTC.

This clonotype turned up a few times. DNA for the CDR3: TGTGCCAGCCAACGGGGGCTCGGGGGTCCCCAGCATTTT. It yields the protein CASQRGLGGPQHF. The chain links TRBV27 to TRBJ1-5; a possible D gene is TRBD1 (6 bases). The germline V and J ends were trimmed by 8 bases and 10 bases, with 18 bases remaining between them. Germline-derived CDR1 and CDR2 are MNHEY and SMNVEV (reference sequence). This CDR3 has 13 residues.

The table lists this clonotype with a count of one. This could be a read error, since a much larger clone is one nucleotide away. The chain uses TRBV7-2 and TRBJ1-1; possibly TRBD1 for D (6 bases). Germline CDR1 SGHTA, CDR2 FQGNSA. The CDR3 is made up of 15 amino acids. Here the CDR3 DNA reads TGTGCCAGCAGCTTCGGACAGCTCTTGAACACTGAAGATTTCTTT. Translation gives CASSFGQLLNTEDFF.

This chain links TRBV7-9 with TRBJ2-3; the D gene is possibly TRBD2 (7 bases). The CDR3 sequence is 16 residues long. V lost 5 bases and J lost 5, with 20 bases in between. Germline loops: CDR1 SEHNR, CDR2 FQNEAQ (reference sequence). The CDR3 DNA sequence: TGTGCCAGCAGCCGAACTAGCGCCTGGGGGCAAGATACGCAGTATTTT. It yields the protein CASSRTSAWGQDTQYF.

This clonotype was detected only a few times. The chain combines TRBV6-1 with TRBJ2-7; D is unclear. CDR1 and CDR2 from the germline V gene are MNHNS and SASEGT. The CDR3 loop spans 13 amino acids. Trimming took off 8 bases at V and 3 bases at J, with 14 bases between the two ends. The CDR3 region has the DNA TGTGCCAGCGAAAGTCTCCCCCTCTACGAGCAGTACTTC. It encodes CASESLPLYEQYF.

This clonotype was seen just once. This may be a read error, as it is one base from a much larger clone. The gene calls are TRBV7-2 and TRBJ2-7; D might be TRBD1 (6 bases). Trimming pared 5 bases from V and 0 bases from J, leaving 17 bases between. CDR3 length: 16 residues. Germline CDR1 and CDR2: SGHTA and FQGNSA. CDR3 in amino acids: CASSNRTARNSYEQYF. CDR3 DNA: TGTGCCAGCAGCAACCGGACAGCTCGTAACTCCTACGAGCAGTACTTC.